This TCR beta chain was sequenced for a study of somatic mutations in cytotoxic T cells in rheumatoid arthritis. Study-wide context: Including V beta1+ cells that were sequenced for TCRB, some T-cell populations stained with V beta antibodies were flow-sorted at nearly 100% purity.

Trimming removed 0 bases from V and 3 bases from J, with 9 bases in between. CDR3 length: 14 residues. Per the germline V gene, CDR1 is MNHEY and CDR2 is SVGAGI. Profiling relied on immunoSEQ multiplex PCR, and the TCRdb table lists in-frame clones only, not all of them. The data show 11,000 or so clones, less than 80% seen once. The study, taken as a whole, reports: In about an eighth of the roughly 60 patients, the largest CD8+ clone exceeded 20% of CD8+ cells. A slight TRBV07 underrepresentation in rheumatoid arthritis patients was reported without multiple-comparison adjustment.

Positively selected by magnetic beads, CD4+ and CD8+ cells were purity-checked by flow cytometry. This clone appeared a few times. Its target is unknown. The sample consisted of CD8+ T cells sorted from blood. The source of this sequence is a man in his 70s in good health. The chain is built from TRBV6-5 and TRBJ2-7, with a weak D call TRBD2 (6 bases). This CDR3 reads CASSYSGGGYEQYF. In nucleotides, the CDR3 is TGTGCCAGCAGTTACTCCGGGGGTGGCTACGAGCAGTACTTC.